This record concerns one T cell receptor (beta chain) sequence. Its matching antigen is unknown. This sample was taken from a study of T cells in localized non-small cell lung cancer. Assay used: immunoSEQ multiplex PCR; TCRdb lists only in-frame clones, some missing. There are approximately 76,000 clones in the sample; around 82% occur only once, and 8% to 10% lies in the top ten. Whole-study findings and limits: Blood T cell density predicted longer survival; adjacent-lung clonality, shorter. Multi-region tumor sequencing was not done, so intratumor heterogeneity could not be excluded. Clonality peaked in uninvolved adjacent lung rather than tumor. Median approximately 58 top-100 tumor clones were shared with paired adjacent lung.

CDR1 is SGHNT and CDR2 is YYREEE in the germline V gene (reference sequence). V gave up 3 bases and J gave up 8 bases; unmatched junction bases: 5. The CDR3 sequence is 13 residues long. J is TRBJ1-1 and V is TRBV5-4, with 9 positions matching TRBD1. Material: peripheral blood, obtained before any cancer treatment. This clonotype was obtained from a female donor aged 60 or older with stage I lung adenocarcinoma. CDR3 sequence: CASSSGQGREAFF. CDR3 nucleotides: TGTGCCAGCAGCTCCGGACAGGGGAGAGAAGCTTTCTTT.